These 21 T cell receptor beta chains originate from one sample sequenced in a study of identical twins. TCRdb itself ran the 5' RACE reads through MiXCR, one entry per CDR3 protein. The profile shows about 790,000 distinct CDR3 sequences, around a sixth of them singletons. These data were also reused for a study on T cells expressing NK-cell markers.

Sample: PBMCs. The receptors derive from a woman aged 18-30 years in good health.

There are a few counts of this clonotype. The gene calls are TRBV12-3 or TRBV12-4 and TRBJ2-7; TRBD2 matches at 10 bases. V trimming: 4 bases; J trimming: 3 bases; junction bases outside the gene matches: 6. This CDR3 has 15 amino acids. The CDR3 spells CASSSSSGRGYEQYF. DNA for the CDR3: TGTGCCAGCAGTTCCTCTAGCGGGAGAGGCTACGAGCAGTACTTC.

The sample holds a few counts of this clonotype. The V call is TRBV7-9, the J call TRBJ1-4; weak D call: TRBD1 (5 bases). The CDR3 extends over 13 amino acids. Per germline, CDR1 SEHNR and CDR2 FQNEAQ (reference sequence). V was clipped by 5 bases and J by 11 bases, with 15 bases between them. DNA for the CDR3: TGTGCCAGCAGCCCGGGACGGGATTCGAAACTGTTTTTT. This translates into CASSPGRDSKLFF.

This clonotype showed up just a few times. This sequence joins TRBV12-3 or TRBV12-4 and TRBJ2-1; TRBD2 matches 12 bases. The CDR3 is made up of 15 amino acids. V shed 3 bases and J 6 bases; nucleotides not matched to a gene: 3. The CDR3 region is CASSFSTSGSNEQFF. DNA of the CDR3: TGTGCCAGCAGTTTTTCGACTAGCGGGAGCAATGAGCAGTTCTTC.

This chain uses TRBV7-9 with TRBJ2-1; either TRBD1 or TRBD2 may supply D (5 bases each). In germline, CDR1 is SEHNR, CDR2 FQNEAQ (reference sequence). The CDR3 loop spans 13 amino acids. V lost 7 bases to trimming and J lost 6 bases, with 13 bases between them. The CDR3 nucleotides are TGTGCCAGCACCCCTGGGGGACCCAATGAGCAGTTCTTC. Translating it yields CASTPGGPNEQFF. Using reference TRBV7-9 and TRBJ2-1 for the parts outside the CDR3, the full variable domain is DTGVSQNPRHKITKRGQNVTFRCDPISEHNRLYWYRQTLGQGPEFLTYFQNEAQLEKSRLLSDRFSAERPKGSFSTLEIQRTEQGDSAMYLCASTPGGPNEQFFGPGTRLTVL.

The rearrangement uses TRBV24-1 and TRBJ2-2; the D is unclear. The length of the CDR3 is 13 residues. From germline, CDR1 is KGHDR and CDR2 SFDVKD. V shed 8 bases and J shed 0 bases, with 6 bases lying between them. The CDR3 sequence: CATMAANTGELFF. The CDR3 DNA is TGTGCCACCATGGCAGCGAACACCGGGGAGCTGTTTTTT.

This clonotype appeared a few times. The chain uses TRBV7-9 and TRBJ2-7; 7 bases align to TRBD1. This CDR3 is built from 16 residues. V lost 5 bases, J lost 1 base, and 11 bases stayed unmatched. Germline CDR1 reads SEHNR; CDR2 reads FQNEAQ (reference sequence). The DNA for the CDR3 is TGTGCCAGCAGCCCTGGACAGGTCCTTCGATCCTACGAGCAGTACTTC. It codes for CASSPGQVLRSYEQYF.

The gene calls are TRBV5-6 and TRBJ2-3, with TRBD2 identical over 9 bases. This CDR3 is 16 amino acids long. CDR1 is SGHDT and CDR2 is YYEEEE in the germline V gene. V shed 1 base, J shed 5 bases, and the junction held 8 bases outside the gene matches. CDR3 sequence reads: CASSLLLAGRGDTQYF. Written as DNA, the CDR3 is TGTGCCAGCAGCTTGCTTCTAGCGGGGAGAGGAGATACGCAGTATTTT.

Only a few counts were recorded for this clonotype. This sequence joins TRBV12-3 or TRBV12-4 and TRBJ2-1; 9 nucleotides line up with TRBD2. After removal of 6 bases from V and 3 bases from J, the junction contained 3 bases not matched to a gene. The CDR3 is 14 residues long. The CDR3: CASSSTSGYNEQFF. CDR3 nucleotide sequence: TGTGCCAGCAGCTCGACTAGCGGCTACAATGAGCAGTTCTTC.

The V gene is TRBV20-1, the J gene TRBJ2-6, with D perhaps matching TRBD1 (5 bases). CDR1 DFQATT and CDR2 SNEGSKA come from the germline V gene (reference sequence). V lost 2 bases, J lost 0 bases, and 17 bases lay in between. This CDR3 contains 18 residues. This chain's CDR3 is CSARSPAGQSSGANVLTF. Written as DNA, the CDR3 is TGCAGTGCTAGATCCCCGGCAGGGCAAAGCTCTGGGGCCAACGTCCTGACTTTC.

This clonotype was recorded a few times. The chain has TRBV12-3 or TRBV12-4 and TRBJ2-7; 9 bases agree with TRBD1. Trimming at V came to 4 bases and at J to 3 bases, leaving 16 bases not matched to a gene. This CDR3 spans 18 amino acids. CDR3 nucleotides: TGTGCCAGCAGTTCCCCTGGGACAGGGCCCTCGAACCTCTACGAGCAGTACTTC. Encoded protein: CASSSPGTGPSNLYEQYF.

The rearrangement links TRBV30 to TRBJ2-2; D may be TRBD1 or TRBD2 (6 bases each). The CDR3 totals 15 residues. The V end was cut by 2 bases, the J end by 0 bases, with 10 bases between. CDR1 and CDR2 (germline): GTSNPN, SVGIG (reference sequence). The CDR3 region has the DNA TGTGCCTGGAGTAGGGGGGATACGAACACCGGGGAGCTGTTTTTT. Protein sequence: CAWSRGDTNTGELFF.

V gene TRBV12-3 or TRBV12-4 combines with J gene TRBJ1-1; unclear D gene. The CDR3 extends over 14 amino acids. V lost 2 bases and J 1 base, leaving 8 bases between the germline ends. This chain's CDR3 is CASSLTSENTEAFF. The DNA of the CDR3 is TGTGCCAGCAGTTTAACCAGTGAGAACACTGAAGCTTTCTTT.

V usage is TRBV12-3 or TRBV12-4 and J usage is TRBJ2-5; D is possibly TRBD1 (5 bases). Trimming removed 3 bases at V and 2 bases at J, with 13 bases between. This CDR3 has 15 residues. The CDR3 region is CASSLNRMTQETQYF. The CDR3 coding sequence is TGTGCCAGCAGTTTGAACAGGATGACTCAAGAGACCCAGTACTTC.

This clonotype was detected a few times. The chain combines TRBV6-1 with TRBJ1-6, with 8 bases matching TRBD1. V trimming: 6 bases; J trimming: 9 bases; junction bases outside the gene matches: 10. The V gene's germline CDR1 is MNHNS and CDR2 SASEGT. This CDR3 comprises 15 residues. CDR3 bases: TGTGCCAGCAGCGCTATAACAGGGGGGGGTTCACCCCTCCACTTT. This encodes CASSAITGGGSPLHF.

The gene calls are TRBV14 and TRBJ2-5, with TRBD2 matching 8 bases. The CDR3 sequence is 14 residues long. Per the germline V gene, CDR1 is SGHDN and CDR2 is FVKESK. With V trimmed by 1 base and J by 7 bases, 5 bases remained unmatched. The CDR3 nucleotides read TGTGCCAGCAGCCAAGCAACTAGCGGTGGGACCCAGTACTTC. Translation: CASSQATSGGTQYF. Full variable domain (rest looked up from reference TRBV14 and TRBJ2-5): EAGVTQFPSHSVIEKGQTVTLRCDPISGHDNLYWYRRVMGKEIKFLLHFVKESKQDESGMPNNRFLAERTGGTYSTLKVQPAELEDSGVYFCASSQATSGGTQYFGPGTRLLVL.

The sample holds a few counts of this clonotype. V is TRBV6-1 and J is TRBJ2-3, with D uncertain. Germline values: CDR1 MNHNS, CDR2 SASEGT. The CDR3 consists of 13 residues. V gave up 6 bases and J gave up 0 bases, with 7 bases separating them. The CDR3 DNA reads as TGTGCCAGCAGCCACATTAGCACAGATACGCAGTATTTT. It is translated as CASSHISTDTQYF.

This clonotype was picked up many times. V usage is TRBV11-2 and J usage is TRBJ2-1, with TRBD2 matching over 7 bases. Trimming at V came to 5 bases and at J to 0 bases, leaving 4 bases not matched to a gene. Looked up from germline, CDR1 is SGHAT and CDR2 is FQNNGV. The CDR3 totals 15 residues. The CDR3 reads CASSASGGSYNEQFF. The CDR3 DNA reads TGTGCCAGCAGCGCTAGCGGCGGCTCCTACAATGAGCAGTTCTTC.

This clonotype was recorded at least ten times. Here the CDR3 reads CASSLAGTGRSPLHF. The DNA for the CDR3 is TGCGCCAGCAGCTTGGCCGGGACAGGAAGATCACCCCTCCACTTT. This rearrangement joins TRBV5-1 to TRBJ1-6; TRBD1 aligns across 8 bases. The CDR3 sequence is 15 residues long. CDR1 is SGHRS and CDR2 is YFSETQ in the germline V gene. The V and J ends lost 0 bases and 10 bases, in that order; junction bases with no gene match: 6.

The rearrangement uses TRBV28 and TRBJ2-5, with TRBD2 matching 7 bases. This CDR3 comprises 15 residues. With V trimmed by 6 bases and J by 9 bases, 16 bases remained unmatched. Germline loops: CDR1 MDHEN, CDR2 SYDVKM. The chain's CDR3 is CASRLGGDREMAQYF. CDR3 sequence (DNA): TGTGCCAGCAGATTGGGAGGGGACCGAGAGATGGCCCAGTACTTC.

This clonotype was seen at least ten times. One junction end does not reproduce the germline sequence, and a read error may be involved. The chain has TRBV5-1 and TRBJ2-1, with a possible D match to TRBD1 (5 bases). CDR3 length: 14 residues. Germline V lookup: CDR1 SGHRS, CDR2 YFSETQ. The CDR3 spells CASSSDSSYNEQFF. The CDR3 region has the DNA TGTGCCAGCAGCTCAGACAGCTCCTACAATGAGCAGTTCTTC.

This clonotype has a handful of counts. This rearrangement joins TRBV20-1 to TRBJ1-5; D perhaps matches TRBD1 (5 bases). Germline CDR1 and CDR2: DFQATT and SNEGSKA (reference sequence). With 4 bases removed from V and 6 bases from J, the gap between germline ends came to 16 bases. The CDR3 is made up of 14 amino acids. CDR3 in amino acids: CSAKSGTGPQPQHF. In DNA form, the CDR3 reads TGCAGTGCTAAGTCCGGGACCGGGCCTCAGCCCCAGCATTTT.